The 15 T cell receptor beta chains reported below all come from one sample, sequenced in a study of control samples from healthy donors and cancer patients. TCRdb's table, derived via immunoSEQ multiplex PCR, lists solely in-frame clones and lacks some. Of some 120,000 clones in the sample, around nine tenths were seen once. Sequencing used blood. The receptors come from a man between 35 and 55 years old in good health.

J is TRBJ1-4 and V is TRBV7-9; 9 positions agree with TRBD1. V was pared by 2 bases and J by 6 bases, with 13 bases of the junction left unmatched. CDR3 length: 18 amino acids. CDR1 and CDR2 from the germline V gene are SEHNR and FQNEAQ (reference sequence). In DNA, the CDR3 is TGTGCCAGCAGCTTAAAGCCGGGGACAGGGAAGCTTTATGAAAAACTGTTTTTT. It encodes CASSLKPGTGKLYEKLFF.

The chain uses TRBV7-9 and TRBJ1-2; D not resolved. Between the trimmed V and J ends, which lost 7 bases and 2 bases, there was a span of 14 bases. Germline loops: CDR1 SEHNR, CDR2 FQNEAQ (reference sequence). The CDR3 runs to 14 residues. The CDR3 DNA sequence: TGTGCCAGCACCGGGCGGGTTTTGAACTATGGCTACACCTTC. Protein sequence: CASTGRVLNYGYTF.

The CDR3 protein is CASSPGDRVNEKLFF. In DNA, the CDR3 is TGTGCCAGCAGCCCCGGAGACAGGGTGAACGAAAAACTGTTTTTT. The rearrangement links TRBV7-9 to TRBJ1-4; 7 bases are a match to TRBD1. The J segment lost 8 bases and the V segment lost 5 bases, leaving 11 bases of the junction unmatched. The CDR3 runs 15 residues. Per germline, CDR1 SEHNR and CDR2 FQNEAQ (reference sequence).

V is TRBV6-5 and J is TRBJ1-1, with TRBD1 identical over 7 bases. The CDR3 sequence is 13 residues long. With 6 bases clipped from V and 4 bases from J, the junction kept 5 bases outside the gene matches. Germline assignment: CDR1 MNHEY and CDR2 SVGAGI. The CDR3 region is CASRASGGTEAFF. CDR3 sequence (DNA): TGTGCCAGCAGAGCTTCAGGGGGCACTGAAGCTTTCTTT.

A note on this clone: An end of the junction does not agree with germline; a read error may underlie this. The chain couples TRBV4-3 to TRBJ2-5, with 12 bases identical to TRBD2. This CDR3 region has 18 residues. The germline gives CDR1 LGHNA, CDR2 YSLEER. This chain's CDR3 is CASSQGASGGAVWETQYF. The CDR3 DNA reads as TGCGCGAGCAGCCAAGGGGCTAGCGGGGGGGCCGTATGGGAGACCCAGTACTTC.

The chain employs TRBV10-2 and TRBJ2-7; perhaps TRBD2 as D (5 bases). The germline CDR1 and CDR2 sequences are WSHSY and SAAADI. The CDR3 is 13 amino acids. Trimming cost V 3 bases and J 5 bases, with 11 bases left between them. This CDR3 reads CASSDRRKDEQYF. The CDR3 DNA follows: TGCGCCAGCAGTGATAGGAGGAAGGACGAGCAGTACTTC.

J is TRBJ1-1 and V is TRBV7-9, with a possible D match to TRBD1 (5 bases). V was cut by 5 bases and J by 11 bases, with 18 bases left in between. The germline V gene encodes CDR1 SEHNR and CDR2 FQNEAQ (reference sequence). The CDR3 is 13 residues long. CDR3 amino acids: CASSRAGTLAAFF. CDR3 nucleotides: TGTGCCAGCAGCCGGGCGGGGACCTTAGCGGCTTTCTTT.

In DNA form, the CDR3 reads TGTGCCAGCAGTAGCGGGGGGCCGAACAATGAGCAGTTCTTC. Residues: CASSSGGPNNEQFF. The chain is built from TRBV6-4 and TRBJ2-1, with 9 positions matching TRBD2. The CDR3 loop spans 14 amino acids. Losses at the gene ends were 5 bases for V and 5 bases for J; bases not matched to a gene: 4. Germline CDR1 MRHNA, CDR2 SNTAGT.

This clone turned up a few times. The gene calls are TRBV27 and TRBJ1-5; no firm D call. The CDR3 is made up of 12 amino acids. Germline V lookup: CDR1 MNHEY, CDR2 SMNVEV (reference sequence). V lost 5 bases and J lost 1, with 3 bases in between. The CDR3 protein is CASSPSNQPQHF. In DNA, the CDR3 is TGTGCCAGCAGTCCGAGCAATCAGCCCCAGCATTTT.

The V and J genes are TRBV2 and TRBJ2-7; possibly TRBD1 or TRBD2 for D (5 bases each). Germline CDR1 is SNHLY and CDR2 is FYNNEI. There are 13 residues in the CDR3. V lost 7 bases, J lost 0 bases, and 10 bases lay in between. In DNA, the CDR3 is TGTGCCAGCACCGGGACGGGCTCCTACGAGCAGTACTTC. Protein: CASTGTGSYEQYF. Using reference TRBV2 and TRBJ2-7 for the parts outside the CDR3, the full variable domain is EPEVTQTPSHQVTQMGQEVILRCVPISNHLYFYWYRQILGQKVEFLVSFYNNEISEKSEIFDDQFSVERPDGSNFTLKIRSTKLEDSAMYFCASTGTGSYEQYFGPGTRLTVT.

This clone was picked up a small number of times. Other DNA variants within this sample encode the same CDR3. The chain carries TRBV27 and TRBJ2-7, with D possibly being TRBD1 (8 bases). The CDR3 spans 14 residues. Germline CDR1 reads MNHEY; CDR2 reads SMNVEV (reference sequence). V was shortened by 8 bases and J by 4 bases, with 18 bases between the two germline ends. CDR3 sequence reads: CASGHRGGFYEQYF. CDR3 DNA: TGTGCCAGCGGCCACAGGGGGGGGTTTTACGAGCAGTACTTC.

The chain links TRBV4-3 to TRBJ2-4, with D possibly TRBD1 on 5 matching bases. The V gene's germline CDR1 is LGHNA and CDR2 YSLEER. The CDR3 has 16 amino acids. Trimming removed 1 base from V and 1 base from J, with 11 bases in between. The CDR3 sequence is CASSQVPGMAKNIQYF. CDR3 coding DNA: TGCGCCAGCAGCCAAGTTCCAGGGATGGCCAAAAACATTCAGTACTTC.

The V and J genes are TRBV7-2 and TRBJ2-6; tentative D call: TRBD2 (5 bases). CDR1 is SGHTA and CDR2 is FQGNSA in the germline V gene. The CDR3 contains 16 residues. V was cut by 5 bases and J by 2 bases, with 13 bases left in between. The CDR3 nucleotides read TGTGCCAGCAGCCCCGGCGCGGGTGCTGGGGCCAACGTCCTGACTTTC. Its protein is CASSPGAGAGANVLTF. Combining the CDR3 with reference TRBV7-2 and TRBJ2-6 gives the whole variable domain GAGVSQSPSNKVTEKGKDVELRCDPISGHTALYWYRQSLGQGLEFLIYFQGNSAPDKSGLPSDRFSAERTGGSVSTLTIQRTQQEDSAVYLCASSPGAGAGANVLTFGAGSRLTVL.

The CDR3 DNA follows: TGTGCCAGCAGATCCCGGACGGAGACCCAGTACTTC. This sequence encodes CASRSRTETQYF. The chain has TRBV12-3 or TRBV12-4 and TRBJ2-5; no reliable D call. The CDR3 sequence is 12 residues long. V lost 6 bases to trimming and J lost 5 bases, with 10 bases between them.

The DNA for the CDR3 is TGTGCCAGCAGTGCCGGGACAGTCCAAGAGACCCAGTACTTC. This translates into CASSAGTVQETQYF. The gene calls are TRBV2 and TRBJ2-5; 7 bases map to TRBD1. V trimming: 4 bases; J trimming: 1 base; junction bases outside the gene matches: 3. Germline-derived CDR1 and CDR2 are SNHLY and FYNNEI. The CDR3 totals 14 residues.